A single sample is the source of the 4 T cell receptor beta chains below, sequenced in a study of blood T cell repertoires in COVID-19. Sequenced by immunoSEQ multiplex PCR; TCRdb stores in-frame clones only, minus some. The sample contains 130,000 to 150,000 clones, 88% of which appear only once. Sequences were obtained from peripheral blood. These receptors originate from a human donor in a cohort sampled during active COVID-19.

The J gene is TRBJ2-1, the V gene TRBV30; 10 bases are shared with TRBD2. Germline V gene lookup returns CDR1 GTSNPN and CDR2 SVGIG (reference sequence). This CDR3 region has 14 residues. Trimming took 5 bases from V and 6 from J; bases not matched to a gene: 7. CDR3 loop: CAWEAGGPPNEQFF. The DNA for the CDR3 is TGTGCCTGGGAAGCGGGGGGGCCCCCCAATGAGCAGTTCTTC.

The rearrangement links TRBV10-1 to TRBJ2-5; a possible D gene is TRBD2 (6 bases). The CDR3 is 14 residues long. Trimming shortened V by 6 bases and J by 2 bases, and 13 bases separated the two germline ends. Per the germline V gene, CDR1 is WNHNN and CDR2 is SYGVQD (reference sequence). CDR3 region: CASSNGGVQETQYF. The CDR3 DNA follows: TGCGCCAGCAGCAACGGAGGGGTACAAGAGACCCAGTACTTC.

The rearrangement uses TRBV13 and TRBJ1-4, with D possibly being TRBD1 (5 bases). Germline V CDR1 and CDR2: PRHDT, FYEKMQ (reference sequence). Trimming removed 2 bases at V and 8 bases at J, with 12 bases between. This CDR3 is 14 amino acids long. CDR3 coding DNA: TGTGCCAGCAGCTTATATGGGGCCGGAGAAAAACTGTTTTTT. It yields the protein CASSLYGAGEKLFF. The whole variable domain, remainder taken from reference TRBV13 and TRBJ1-4, is AAGVIQSPRHLIKEKRETATLKCYPIPRHDTVYWYQQGPGQDPQFLISFYEKMQSDKGSIPDRFSAQQFSDYHSELNMSSLELGDSALYFCASSLYGAGEKLFFGSGTQLSVL.

This clone was picked up one time. V and J are TRBV18 and TRBJ1-6, with TRBD1 identical over 8 bases. CDR3 length: 15 residues. The V segment lost 5 bases and the J segment 6 bases; nucleotides outside the gene matches: 6. The germline CDR1 and CDR2 sequences are KGHSH and LQKENI. In nucleotides, the CDR3 is TGTGCCAGCTCAGCGACAGGGGACCGTAATTCACCCCTCCACTTT. It yields the protein CASSATGDRNSPLHF.